This T cell receptor beta chain derives from a study of blood T cell repertoires in COVID-19. Study as a whole: Sources were T cells, B-cell-depleted T cells, or PBMCs; the material itself was cDNA or gDNA.

This table comes from immunoSEQ multiplex PCR, and its TCRdb copy is limited to in-frame clones, with some not included. The sample lists around 170,000 clones, around 86% occurring once. J lost 4 bases, V lost 1 base, and 2 bases had no gene match. CDR3 length: 15 amino acids. Germline loops: CDR1 MNHEY, CDR2 SVGEGT. Sequenced input: peripheral blood. The clonotype was recovered from an older man who had recovered from COVID-19. V and J are TRBV6-2 or TRBV6-3 and TRBJ2-2; TRBD2 matches at 8 bases. CDR3 region: CASSYLGLVTGELFF. The CDR3 nucleotides read TGTGCCAGCAGTTACTTGGGACTAGTCACCGGGGAGCTGTTTTTT.